This T cell receptor beta chain was retrieved from a study of blood T cells in healthy people across ages. The authors drew about 10 milliliters of peripheral blood from each donor. The V and J ends lost 6 bases and 4 bases, in that order; junction bases with no gene match: 1. There are 13 residues in the CDR3. Next came a second PCR, run for about 7 to 12 cycles, which used a sample-barcoded 5' primer along with a J-beta primer mix. Each cDNA was tagged by a template-switch adaptor containing 12 random nucleotides. TCRdb independently ran MiXCR on the 5' RACE reads; one entry per CDR3 protein. The sample contains 500,000 to 650,000 distinct CDR3 sequences, around a quarter of which appear only once. This clonotype was recorded a few times. Antigen unknown. Study results and caveats: Observed TCR beta diversity per million T cells went down as age went up. This fall followed a roughly linear course with age. Unknown donor CMV status possibly confounded expanded clonotype changes.

These same data were also listed under a study on T cells of mothers and their children.

The chain links TRBV12-3 or TRBV12-4 to TRBJ2-5; 11 positions agree with TRBD2. Material: blood. The sequence was collected from a boy aged 2-15 years in good health. The CDR3: CASRTSGGETQYF. DNA of the CDR3: TGTGCCAGCAGAACTAGCGGGGGAGAGACCCAGTACTTC.